These 28 T cell receptor beta chains share one sample of origin, sequenced in a study of blood T cell repertoires in COVID-19. Profiling relied on immunoSEQ multiplex PCR, and the TCRdb table lists in-frame clones only, not all of them. Among under 85,000 clones listed, 80% were seen once. What was sequenced was peripheral blood. The receptors originated from a man aged 55 to 70 with active or convalescent COVID-19.

The chain uses TRBV3-1 (or the pseudogene TRBV3-2) and TRBJ2-3; TRBD2 agrees at 10 bases. Germline CDR1 is LGHDT and CDR2 is YNNKEL (reference sequence). With V trimmed by 1 base and J by 2 bases, 12 bases remained unmatched. The CDR3 is 19 residues long. The CDR3 spells CASSQGLRGAGGDTDTQYF. CDR3 in DNA: TGTGCCAGCAGCCAAGGACTTAGGGGAGCGGGGGGGGACACAGATACGCAGTATTTT.

The J gene is TRBJ2-1, the V gene TRBV19; 10 nucleotides agree with TRBD1. The CDR3 loop spans 15 amino acids. V dropped 4 bases and J dropped 3; count of bases not matched to a gene: 3. Germline V gene data show CDR1 as LNHDA and CDR2 as SQIVND (reference sequence). The CDR3 loop is CASSRTGGLYNEQFF. DNA of the CDR3: TGTGCCAGTAGTAGGACAGGGGGACTCTACAATGAGCAGTTCTTC.

The chain combines TRBV7-2 with TRBJ1-3; 8 nucleotides match TRBD1. Germline V gene sequence: CDR1 SGHTA, CDR2 FQGNSA. There are 15 residues in the CDR3. With 6 bases clipped from V and 8 bases from J, the junction kept 12 bases outside the gene matches. CDR3: CASRQAGGKVDTIYF. DNA of the CDR3: TGTGCCAGCAGGCAAGCAGGGGGCAAGGTGGACACCATATATTTT.

In its sample, this clone was seen a few times. The chain links TRBV11-3 to TRBJ2-7; 7 bases fit TRBD1. Germline V lookup: CDR1 SGHNT, CDR2 YENEEA. The CDR3 extends over 14 amino acids. V shed 1 base and J 0 bases; nucleotides not matched to a gene: 0. The CDR3 DNA follows: TGTGCCAGCAGCTTAGCAGGGGGCTCCTACGAGCAGTACTTC. This gives the protein CASSLAGGSYEQYF.

V usage is TRBV27 and J usage is TRBJ2-7; D remains ambiguous. The CDR3 spans 12 residues. Germline V CDR1 and CDR2: MNHEY, SMNVEV (reference sequence). The V gene lost 5 bases and the J gene lost 5 bases, with 10 bases spanning the gap. The CDR3 spells CASSDWSDEQYF. The CDR3 DNA follows: TGTGCCAGCAGTGACTGGAGCGACGAGCAGTACTTC.

The rearrangement uses TRBV6-1 and TRBJ1-5; no firm D call. This CDR3 spans 16 amino acids. CDR1 is MNHNS and CDR2 is SASEGT in the germline V gene. V lost 4 bases and J 2 bases, leaving 15 bases between the germline ends. CDR3 sequence: CASSGAGGQGNQPQHF. CDR3 nucleotide sequence: TGTGCCAGCAGTGGCGCCGGAGGCCAGGGCAATCAGCCCCAGCATTTT.

The chain uses TRBV2 and TRBJ2-1; 8 bases are a match to TRBD2. V shed 2 bases and J 0 bases; nucleotides not matched to a gene: 9. Germline V gives CDR1 SNHLY, CDR2 FYNNEI. This CDR3 has 18 amino acids. The CDR3 DNA sequence: TGTGCCAGCAGTGAACCCGGGACTAGAAGGAGCTCCTACAATGAGCAGTTCTTC. Translated: CASSEPGTRRSSYNEQFF.

This clone showed up just once. The rearrangement uses TRBV5-6 and TRBJ2-3, with 7 bases aligning to TRBD1. CDR1 is SGHDT and CDR2 is YYEEEE in the germline V gene. The CDR3 extends over 17 amino acids. V was pared by 0 bases and J by 4 bases, with 11 bases of the junction left unmatched. CDR3 DNA: TGTGCCAGCAGCTTGGGGAACAGGGGCACACAATCAGATACGCAGTATTTT. Translating gives CASSLGNRGTQSDTQYF.

CDR3 protein: CASSPSGGEPYTQYF. The CDR3 coding sequence is TGCGCCAGCAGCCCGTCGGGAGGGGAGCCATATACGCAGTATTTT. The rearrangement links TRBV4-1 to TRBJ2-3; 8 nucleotides align to TRBD2. The CDR3 length is 15 residues. Unmatched junction bases numbered 10, after V lost 4 bases and J lost 7 bases. CDR1 is MGHRA and CDR2 is YSYEKL in the germline V gene.

CDR3 in DNA: TGTGCCAGCAGTGAGATCTTGACAGCTCCCAGGGGCTACACCTTC. Translated, it gives CASSEILTAPRGYTF. The chain carries TRBV6-1 and TRBJ1-2, with TRBD1 as a possible D gene (5 bases). CDR3 length: 15 amino acids. Germline V gene data show CDR1 as MNHNS and CDR2 as SASEGT. V was shortened by 3 bases and J by 8 bases, with 19 bases between the two germline ends.

The gene calls are TRBV18 and TRBJ1-6; perhaps TRBD1 as D (5 bases). V lost 4 bases and J 7 bases, leaving 14 bases between the germline ends. Germline V gives CDR1 KGHSH, CDR2 LQKENI. CDR3 length: 15 amino acids. This CDR3 is CASSLSSGGNSPLHF. In DNA form, the CDR3 reads TGTGCCAGCTCACTATCATCCGGGGGGAATTCACCCCTCCACTTT.

The CDR3 DNA is TGTGCCAGCAGCTCCTTATGGCCGACTAGCGGGGGAACAGATACGCAGTATTTT. Encoded protein: CASSSLWPTSGGTDTQYF. The rearrangement joins TRBV5-4 to TRBJ2-3; TRBD2 matches 12 bases. Germline CDR1 is SGHNT and CDR2 is YYREEE (reference sequence). This CDR3 spans 18 amino acids. V trimming: 3 bases; J trimming: 3 bases; junction bases outside the gene matches: 11.

V is TRBV7-2 and J is TRBJ2-3; a possible D gene is TRBD2 (5 bases). Germline lookup yields CDR1 SGHTA and CDR2 FQGNSA. This CDR3 region has 14 residues. Trimming stripped 1 base from V and 5 bases from J, with 10 bases between. The CDR3 loop is CASSLGGLGDTQYF. Here the CDR3 DNA reads TGTGCCAGCAGCTTAGGAGGGCTGGGAGATACGCAGTATTTT.

The gene calls are TRBV6-4 and TRBJ2-7, with a possible D match to TRBD1 (6 bases). The germline V and J ends were trimmed by 8 bases and 0 bases, with 11 bases remaining between them. This CDR3 has 13 amino acids. Germline V gene lookup returns CDR1 MRHNA and CDR2 SNTAGT. In DNA, the CDR3 is TGTGCCAGCCCCCGGACAGCCTCCTACGAGCAGTACTTC. Amino acids: CASPRTASYEQYF.

The chain links TRBV4-2 to TRBJ2-5; 10 bases fit TRBD2. V lost 2 bases and J lost 1; bases outside the gene matches: 4. The germline V gene has CDR1 LGHNA and CDR2 YNFKEQ. The CDR3 length is 16 residues. CDR3 in DNA: TGTGCCAGCAGCCAACAGCGGGGGGGTACCCAAGAGACCCAGTACTTC. Translation: CASSQQRGGTQETQYF.

This clone was observed a few times. This sequence joins TRBV13 and TRBJ2-7; the D gene is possibly TRBD1 (6 bases). V lost 5 bases to trimming and J lost 1 base, with 12 bases between them. The CDR3 runs 14 residues. Germline CDR1 reads PRHDT; CDR2 reads FYEKMQ (reference sequence). CDR3 region: CASSPITGSYEQYF. The CDR3 coding sequence is TGTGCCAGCAGCCCTATCACAGGGTCCTACGAGCAGTACTTC.

The V and J genes are TRBV11-2 and TRBJ2-5; 10 nucleotides align to TRBD2. In germline, CDR1 is SGHAT, CDR2 FQNNGV. The CDR3 has 16 amino acids. The ends lost 0 bases at V and 4 bases at J; junction bases unmatched: 5. CDR3 sequence reads: CASSLDRAGGRETQYF. The CDR3 region has the DNA TGTGCCAGCAGCTTAGACCGAGCGGGGGGGAGAGAGACCCAGTACTTC.

V is TRBV29-1 and J is TRBJ2-5; the match to TRBD1 covers 9 bases. The CDR3 is made up of 13 amino acids. With 6 bases clipped from V and 5 bases from J, the junction kept 7 bases outside the gene matches. CDR1 and CDR2 from the germline V gene are SQVTM and ANQGSEA. CDR3 region: CSVAGTGRETQYF. Here the CDR3 DNA reads TGCAGCGTCGCCGGGACAGGGAGGGAGACCCAGTACTTC.

The chain carries TRBV21-1 and TRBJ2-2; TRBD2, the table's D call, was not compared with the DNA. TRBV21-1 is a known pseudogene. The CDR3 totals 17 residues. CDR3 loop: CASSKFWRGGSTGELFF. In DNA, the CDR3 is TGTGCCAGCAGCAAGTTTTGGAGGGGCGGAAGCACCGGGGAGCTGTTTTTT.

The gene calls are TRBV18 and TRBJ1-4; possible D gene TRBD1, 5 bases. Germline values: CDR1 KGHSH, CDR2 LQKENI. V was trimmed by 3 bases and J by 7 bases, leaving 12 bases between them. The CDR3 runs 14 residues. CDR3 residues: CASSPAQGGEKLFF. CDR3 DNA: TGTGCCAGCTCACCGGCGCAGGGAGGTGAAAAACTGTTTTTT.

V is TRBV7-2 and J is TRBJ2-1, with 10 bases lining up with TRBD2. From germline, CDR1 is SGHTA and CDR2 FQGNSA. The CDR3 is 15 residues long. The J segment lost 9 bases and the V segment lost 1 base, leaving 6 bases of the junction unmatched. In nucleotides, the CDR3 is TGTGCCAGCAGCTTAGGGCTAGCGGGGGACGGTGAGCAGTTCTTC. Its translation: CASSLGLAGDGEQFF. The whole variable domain, remainder taken from reference TRBV7-2 and TRBJ2-1, is GAGVSQSPSNKVTEKGKDVELRCDPISGHTALYWYRQSLGQGLEFLIYFQGNSAPDKSGLPSDRFSAERTGGSVSTLTIQRTQQEDSAVYLCASSLGLAGDGEQFFGPGTRLTVL.

V gene TRBV27 combines with J gene TRBJ2-1, with 8 bases aligning to TRBD1. The CDR3 is 15 amino acids. The germline V gene encodes CDR1 MNHEY and CDR2 SMNVEV (reference sequence). The junction had 11 bases not matched to a gene; V was cut back by 5 bases and J by 8 bases. The CDR3 region is CASSLPRQGWHEQFF. The CDR3 DNA follows: TGTGCCAGCAGTCTCCCCCGACAGGGGTGGCATGAGCAGTTCTTC.

The chain combines TRBV30 with TRBJ1-2, with 9 bases that match TRBD1. Germline V CDR1 and CDR2: GTSNPN, SVGIG (reference sequence). With 2 bases clipped from V and 5 bases from J, the junction kept 9 bases outside the gene matches. The CDR3 totals 15 residues. CDR3 bases: TGTGCCTGGAGTCGTTCCACAGGGGGCGGGTATGGCTACACCTTC. Protein product: CAWSRSTGGGYGYTF. The full variable domain, its missing parts supplied by reference TRBV30 and TRBJ1-2, is SQTIHQWPATLVQPVGSPLSLECTVEGTSNPNLYWYRQAAGRGLQLLFYSVGIGQISSEVPQNLSASRPQDRQFILSSKKLLLSDSGFYLCAWSRSTGGGYGYTFGSGTRLTVV.

This chain uses TRBV6-2 or TRBV6-3 with TRBJ1-5; weak D call: TRBD1 (5 bases). The CDR3 extends over 14 amino acids. CDR1 MNHEY and CDR2 SVGEGT come from the germline V gene. The germline V and J ends were trimmed by 4 bases and 3 bases, with 10 bases remaining between them. In DNA, the CDR3 is TGTGCCAGCAGTTTCAGGGCCTTCAATCAGCCCCAGCATTTT. It encodes CASSFRAFNQPQHF.

V is TRBV6-5 and J is TRBJ2-1; 9 bases align to TRBD1. The ends lost 8 bases at V and 6 bases at J; junction bases unmatched: 11. Germline lookup yields CDR1 MNHEY and CDR2 SVGAGI. The CDR3 runs to 15 residues. The CDR3: CASFLEGTGFNEQFF. The CDR3 nucleotides are TGTGCCAGCTTCCTAGAGGGGACAGGGTTCAATGAGCAGTTCTTC.

This chain links TRBV5-4 with TRBJ2-7; D may be TRBD2 (6 bases). Trimming left V 3 bases short and J 4 bases short, with 17 bases between. CDR3 length: 15 residues. Germline-derived CDR1 and CDR2 are SGHNT and YYREEE (reference sequence). The CDR3 sequence is CASSSGVGLSYEQYF. In DNA, the CDR3 is TGTGCCAGCAGCTCAGGAGTGGGACTTTCTTACGAGCAGTACTTC.

The rearrangement joins TRBV15 to TRBJ1-5; 9 bases line up with TRBD1. Trimming cost V 0 bases and J 5 bases; bases outside gene matches: 2. The CDR3 loop spans 15 amino acids. The V gene's germline CDR1 is LNHNV and CDR2 YYDKDF (reference sequence). For the CDR3, the DNA is TGTGCCACCAGCAGAGAAGACAGGGGGTATCAGCCCCAGCATTTT. This gives the protein CATSREDRGYQPQHF.

This rearrangement joins TRBV5-6 to TRBJ2-3; 12 nucleotides agree with TRBD2. The germline gives CDR1 SGHDT, CDR2 YYEEEE. V trimming: 1 base; J trimming: 4 bases; junction bases outside the gene matches: 10. There are 18 residues in the CDR3. The CDR3 loop is CASSLFLAGGPVADTQYF. The CDR3 coding sequence is TGTGCCAGCAGCTTGTTTCTAGCGGGGGGGCCAGTAGCAGATACGCAGTATTTT.